The 5 T cell receptor beta chains below all came from one sample that was sequenced in a study of T cell repertoires in cytomegalovirus infection. TCRdb reprocessed the reads via MiXCR and lists one record per CDR3 protein. This sample has around 440,000 distinct CDR3 sequences, with 11% found just once. The specimen sequenced was PBMCs. These receptors were taken from a human donor in good health (CMV status not recorded). Some clones in this sample may be carry-over from other donors' samples.

The table lists this clonotype with a few counts. The V gene is TRBV3-1, the J gene TRBJ1-4; D uncertain. V lost 0 bases to trimming and J lost 7 bases, with 9 bases between them. The CDR3 runs to 14 residues. Germline V lookup: CDR1 LGHDT, CDR2 YNNKEL (reference sequence). The CDR3 reads CASSQDLTVEKLFF. The CDR3 nucleotides read TGTGCCAGCAGCCAAGATTTAACGGTTGAAAAACTGTTTTTT.

The table lists this clonotype with a few counts. The chain couples TRBV24-1 to TRBJ2-7, with 14 bases aligning to TRBD2. J was trimmed by 5 bases and V by 4 bases; bases with no gene match: 6. From germline, CDR1 is KGHDR and CDR2 SFDVKD. The CDR3 runs 16 residues. For the CDR3, the DNA is TGTGCCACCAGTGACCCAGGGACTAGCGGGAGTGACGAGCAGTACTTC. Encoded protein: CATSDPGTSGSDEQYF.

There are many counts of this clonotype. V is TRBV6-5 and J is TRBJ1-2, with D hard to call. The CDR3 extends over 14 amino acids. Germline-derived CDR1 and CDR2 are MNHEY and SVGAGI. Trimming removed 0 bases at V and 2 bases at J, with 7 bases between. CDR3 nucleotide sequence: TGTGCCAGCAGTTACTCCTGGAGGAACTATGGCTACACCTTC. Amino acid sequence: CASSYSWRNYGYTF.

This clonotype has just a few counts. The CDR3 sequence is CSAEGGGTYNEQFF. CDR3 DNA: TGCAGTGCGGAGGGGGGGGGGACCTACAATGAGCAGTTCTTC. The genes are TRBV20-1 and TRBJ2-1, with D possibly matching TRBD2 (7 bases). Trimming cost V 6 bases and J 2 bases, with 14 bases left between them. The V gene's germline CDR1 is DFQATT and CDR2 SNEGSKA (reference sequence). The CDR3 runs 14 residues.

There are a few counts of this clonotype. The genes are TRBV2 and TRBJ2-6, with 7 positions matching TRBD1. V dropped 5 bases and J dropped 2; count of bases not matched to a gene: 6. The CDR3 consists of 16 residues. The germline V gene encodes CDR1 SNHLY and CDR2 FYNNEI. The CDR3, as DNA: TGTGCCAGCAGTTTAGACAGGGTTCCTGGGGCCAACGTCCTGACTTTC. Amino acids: CASSLDRVPGANVLTF.